The 14 T cell receptor beta chains reported below all come from one sample, sequenced in a study of T-cell memory formation after mild COVID-19 (dated by TCRdb to the early 2020s). The method behind the library was 5' RACE. TCRdb records Illumina NovaSeq 6000 as the sequencer. TCRdb reprocessing: public reads trimmed at Q25 with fastp, clones called with MiXCR, in-frame beta chains kept. Records with the same CDR3 protein are collapsed into one entry carrying the most frequent genes and DNA. In all, the sample holds 430,000 or so distinct CDR3 sequences, and around a quarter of those were seen once. The top ten hold 12% of the sample. Material for sequencing was PBMCs or a T cell subset sorted from them (not recorded which). The origin of the receptors is an adult woman who had mild COVID-19 (a few samples of this study predate the infection). The sample titles of this study are shuffled in the database, so cell type and time point are left out; the donor was told from shared clones.

The chain carries TRBV7-9 and TRBJ1-2; D not certain. The CDR3 has 14 amino acids. Germline CDR1 SEHNR, CDR2 FQNEAQ (reference sequence). Trimming shortened V by 4 bases and J by 4 bases, and 13 bases separated the two germline ends. CDR3 in DNA: TGTGCCAGCAGCTACGTCGCCGGGCTCTATGGCTACACCTTC. This translates into CASSYVAGLYGYTF.

The V and J genes are TRBV20-1 and TRBJ1-1; unclear D gene. The CDR3 extends over 14 amino acids. Looked up from germline, CDR1 is DFQATT and CDR2 is SNEGSKA (reference sequence). V was clipped by 1 base and J by 1 base, with 10 bases between them. The CDR3 coding sequence is TGCAGTGCTAGAGTATACGGGAGGAACACTGAAGCTTTCTTT. Its translation is CSARVYGRNTEAFF.

The chain uses TRBV7-9 and TRBJ2-5; D gene ambiguous. The CDR3 spans 14 residues. V gave up 0 bases and J gave up 1 base, with 6 bases separating them. Germline CDR1 reads SEHNR; CDR2 reads FQNEAQ (reference sequence). CDR3 loop: CASSLATRQETQYF. The CDR3 DNA is TGTGCCAGCAGCTTAGCTACCCGCCAAGAGACCCAGTACTTC.

This clonotype was found a few times. The V gene is TRBV7-3, the J gene TRBJ2-3; TRBD2 aligns across 7 bases. The CDR3 has 15 amino acids. J gave up 8 bases and V 2 bases, and 10 bases lay outside the gene matches. CDR1 and CDR2 (germline): SGHTA, FQGTGA. The CDR3 protein is CASSLHGGGLGTQYF. CDR3 coding DNA: TGTGCCAGCAGCTTACACGGGGGAGGGCTTGGTACGCAGTATTTT.

A few counts support this clonotype. The chain has TRBV2 and TRBJ2-4; D gene uncertain. This CDR3 has 12 residues. V dropped 3 bases and J dropped 6 bases, with 6 bases sitting between them. The germline gives CDR1 SNHLY, CDR2 FYNNEI. In DNA form, the CDR3 reads TGTGCCAGCAGTGAGTGGTTAAACATTCAGTACTTC. Its translation is CASSEWLNIQYF.

This sequence joins TRBV12-3 or TRBV12-4 and TRBJ2-7, with TRBD2 identical over 9 bases. This CDR3 has 15 residues. V shed 2 bases, J shed 1 base, and the junction held 3 bases outside the gene matches. In DNA, the CDR3 is TGTGCCAGCAGTTTATCTAGCGGGGTATCCTACGAGCAGTACTTC. Translating it yields CASSLSSGVSYEQYF.

The chain combines TRBV20-1 with TRBJ2-2, with 7 bases matching TRBD2. The CDR3 runs 15 residues. Germline V CDR1 and CDR2: DFQATT, SNEGSKA (reference sequence). V shed 2 bases and J 1 base; nucleotides not matched to a gene: 4. The CDR3 loop reads CSARKASGNTGELFF. The CDR3 nucleotides read TGCAGTGCTAGAAAGGCTAGCGGGAACACCGGGGAGCTGTTTTTT.

This clonotype was found a few times. This chain uses TRBV29-1 with TRBJ2-1; possibly TRBD1 or TRBD2 for D (5 bases each). CDR1 is SQVTM and CDR2 is ANQGSEA in the germline V gene. This CDR3 spans 14 amino acids. Trimming left V 3 bases short and J 7 bases short, with 16 bases between. CDR3: CSVDDQGRRNEQFF. In nucleotides, the CDR3 is TGCAGCGTTGACGACCAGGGTAGGAGGAATGAGCAGTTCTTC.

The V call is TRBV21-1, the J call TRBJ2-7; TRBD2, as called in the table, went unchecked against the DNA. TRBV21-1 has pseudogene status. The CDR3 totals 17 residues. CDR3 protein: CASSIRPGGGAYYEQYF. The CDR3, as DNA: TGTGCCAGCAGCATCCGCCCAGGCGGGGGGGCGTACTACGAGCAGTACTTC.

V is TRBV11-2 and J is TRBJ2-7; 10 bases are a match to TRBD2. The V and J ends lost 1 base and 6 bases, in that order; junction bases with no gene match: 6. Per the germline V gene, CDR1 is SGHAT and CDR2 is FQNNGV. The CDR3 runs to 15 residues. The CDR3 loop reads CASSLGPSGSTEQYF. CDR3 nucleotides: TGTGCCAGCAGCTTAGGGCCTAGCGGGAGTACCGAGCAGTACTTC.

J is TRBJ1-2 and V is TRBV12-3 or TRBV12-4; D gene uncertain. The germline V and J ends were trimmed by 5 bases and 8 bases, with 15 bases remaining between them. The CDR3 length is 13 residues. The CDR3 DNA reads TGTGCCAGCAGTCCCCATGTCCGAGGGGGCTACACCTTC. As protein: CASSPHVRGGYTF.

This chain connects TRBV3-1 to TRBJ1-1, with D possibly being TRBD1 (5 bases). CDR3 length equals 15 residues. Germline assignment: CDR1 LGHDT and CDR2 YNNKEL (reference sequence). V gave up 6 bases and J gave up 7 bases, with 21 bases separating them. The chain's CDR3 is CASRRGTTPTHEAFF. Written as DNA, the CDR3 is TGTGCCAGCAGGCGTGGGACGACACCGACACATGAAGCTTTCTTT.

Comments on this clonotype: Mismatch with germline at one junction end may stem from a read error. The chain links TRBV5-5 to TRBJ1-2; 12 bases align to TRBD1. CDR1 and CDR2 from the germline V gene are SGHKS and YYEKEE (reference sequence). The CDR3 runs to 16 residues. The CDR3: CASGLTPGQGAGGYTF. The CDR3 nucleotides are TGTGCCAGCGGCTTGACACCGGGACAGGGGGCCGGGGGCTACACCTTC.

In the case of this clonotype: One junction end disagrees with the germline gene, perhaps due to a read error. The chain employs TRBV20-1 and TRBJ2-7; a weak D match, TRBD1 (7 bases). This CDR3 spans 13 amino acids. The germline gives CDR1 DFQATT, CDR2 SNEGSKA (reference sequence). The CDR3 coding sequence is TGCAGTGCTAGAGATAGTCGGGGGACAGACCTGACCTTC. Its protein is CSARDSRGTDLTF.